Reported below is one TCR beta chain. This sample is part of a study of technical replicates of blood from a handful of donors. Generated by immunoSEQ multiplex PCR, the TCRdb table keeps only in-frame clones and is missing some. Among 90,000 to 100,000 clones, approximately 96% were seen once, and the ten largest hold 0.22%. Sequences were obtained from T cells isolated from PBMCs. This TCR derives from a human donor in good health.

CDR3 amino acids: CASSFERGSTDTQYF. The CDR3 region has the DNA TGTGCCAGCAGCTTCGAGAGGGGGAGCACAGATACGCAGTATTTT. The chain joins TRBV7-8 to TRBJ2-3; the D gene is possibly TRBD1 (6 bases). V was clipped by 3 bases and J by 0 bases, with 10 bases between them. CDR3 length: 15 residues. Germline lookup yields CDR1 SGHVS and CDR2 FQNEAQ.